The present entry profiles one T cell receptor beta chain with its context. Its matching antigen is unknown. The CDR3 has 12 residues. Looked up from germline, CDR1 is SGHAT and CDR2 is FQNNGV. With 2 bases removed from V and 9 bases from J, the gap between germline ends came to 8 bases. Sample-barcoded 5' priming and a J-beta primer mix drove a second PCR of roughly 6 to 12 cycles. TCRdb ran MiXCR on the 5' RACE reads and lists one entry per CDR3 protein. The sample has some 1.1 million distinct CDR3 sequences, around two fifths seen once. This entry comes from a study of blood T cells in healthy people across ages. Study-wide findings and caveats: Estimates drawn from one million T cells were deemed to understate diversity.

Sequencing used blood. This rearrangement joins TRBV11-2 to TRBJ2-1; D remains ambiguous. The clonotype was recovered from a man aged 18 to 35 in good health. The CDR3 reads CASSLQASEQFF. The CDR3, as DNA: TGTGCCAGCAGCTTACAAGCGAGTGAGCAGTTCTTC.